Shown below are 9 T cell receptor beta chains from a single sample sequenced in a study of blood T cell repertoires in COVID-19. The data were produced by immunoSEQ multiplex PCR, yet TCRdb's version contains in-frame clones alone and is incomplete. Of about 120,000 clones in the sample, 65% to 90% were seen once. Sequenced sample: peripheral blood. Receptors originate from an elderly man with acute or convalescent COVID-19.

The chain carries TRBV7-6 and TRBJ2-3, with TRBD1 matching over 9 bases. The length of the CDR3 is 16 residues. CDR1 is SGHVS and CDR2 is FNYEAQ in the germline V gene. Trimming at V came to 0 bases and at J to 2 bases, leaving 3 bases not matched to a gene. Written as DNA, the CDR3 is TGTGCCAGCAGCTTAGCCGGGACAGGGATCACAGATACGCAGTATTTT. Translation gives CASSLAGTGITDTQYF.

The gene calls are TRBV7-8 and TRBJ2-5, with TRBD2 matching over 8 bases. V trimming: 5 bases; J trimming: 4 bases; junction bases outside the gene matches: 12. CDR1 SGHVS and CDR2 FQNEAQ come from the germline V gene. The CDR3 sequence is 16 residues long. The DNA for the CDR3 is TGTGCCAGCAGCCGTATCTCTCGGGAGGGTGCAGAGACCCAGTACTTC. Amino acid sequence: CASSRISREGAETQYF.

The chain recombines TRBV15 with TRBJ2-3; no clear D. Germline CDR1 LNHNV, CDR2 YYDKDF (reference sequence). The CDR3 runs to 15 residues. With 3 bases removed from V and 1 base from J, the gap between germline ends came to 11 bases. As DNA, the CDR3 is TGTGCCACCAGCAGCCGCGCCACCGGCACAGATACGCAGTATTTT. It is translated as CATSSRATGTDTQYF.

The J gene is TRBJ2-5, the V gene TRBV2, with 7 bases aligning to TRBD1. The J segment lost 3 bases and the V segment lost 5 bases, leaving 9 bases of the junction unmatched. This CDR3 has 15 residues. Germline loops: CDR1 SNHLY, CDR2 FYNNEI. The CDR3 is CASSTPGTEEETQYF. CDR3 DNA sequence: TGTGCCAGCAGTACGCCCGGGACAGAAGAAGAGACCCAGTACTTC.

This clone has only a few counts. The chain links TRBV4-1 to TRBJ2-2; 14 positions match TRBD2. The CDR3 consists of 17 residues. V lost 2 bases to trimming and J lost 7 bases; unmatched junction nucleotides: 6. CDR1 is MGHRA and CDR2 is YSYEKL in the germline V gene. The CDR3, as DNA: TGCGCCAGCAGCCAATACGGGACTAGCGGGAGTGGCGGGGAGCTGTTTTTT. This encodes CASSQYGTSGSGGELFF.

This chain uses TRBV10-3 with TRBJ1-2; D may be TRBD1 (6 bases). The CDR3 spans 15 residues. Between the trimmed V and J ends, which lost 2 bases and 5 bases, there was a span of 15 bases. Germline CDR1 ENHRY, CDR2 SYGVKD. The CDR3 here is CAISEPKQGGYGYTF. The CDR3, as DNA: TGTGCCATCAGTGAGCCAAAACAGGGAGGGTATGGCTACACCTTC.

The chain joins TRBV18 to TRBJ1-4; 9 bases agree with TRBD1. There are 14 residues in the CDR3. Germline V gene lookup returns CDR1 KGHSH and CDR2 LQKENI. The V gene end was trimmed by 6 bases and the J gene end by 7 bases; junction bases not matched to a gene: 6. CDR3 region: CASSQQGAGEKLFF. The CDR3, as DNA: TGTGCCAGCTCCCAACAGGGGGCTGGTGAAAAACTGTTTTTT. Full variable domain (outside the CDR3, taken from reference TRBV18 and TRBJ1-4): NAGVMQNPRHLVRRRGQEARLRCSPMKGHSHVYWYRQLPEEGLKFMVYLQKENIIDESGMPKERFSAEFPKEGPSILRIQQVVRGDSAAYFCASSQQGAGEKLFFGSGTQLSVL.

This chain links TRBV6-5 with TRBJ1-2; TRBD1 agrees at 11 bases. V dropped 6 bases and J dropped 7; count of bases not matched to a gene: 10. The CDR3 runs 15 residues. Germline V gene lookup returns CDR1 MNHEY and CDR2 SVGAGI. This chain's CDR3 is CASRPEGDRGFGYTF. The CDR3 DNA sequence: TGTGCCAGCAGACCCGAGGGGGACAGGGGGTTTGGCTACACCTTC.

V gene TRBV3-1 (or the pseudogene TRBV3-2) combines with J gene TRBJ1-1, with 8 bases aligning to TRBD1. V shed 4 bases, J shed 2 bases, and the junction held 3 bases outside the gene matches. CDR3 size: 14 residues. CDR1 and CDR2 from the germline V gene are LGHDT and YNNKEL (reference sequence). For the CDR3, the DNA is TGTGCCAGCAGCCTGGGACAGGTTAACACTGAAGCTTTCTTT. This codes for CASSLGQVNTEAFF.